The T cell receptor beta chain under discussion was sequenced for a study of T-cell memory formation after mild COVID-19. Notes on the study in general: Mainly CM and EM harbored the contracting CD4+ clones; mainly EMRA harbored the CD8+ ones. Clones that got smaller from day 15 to 85 had even CD4/CD8, while clones growing later tipped toward CD4+. Confirmation was lacking for SARS-CoV-2 specificity of second-wave clones that peaked on day 37.

This CDR3 region has 15 residues. The germline gives CDR1 MGHRA, CDR2 YSYEKL. V was shortened by 0 bases and J by 4 bases, with 12 bases between the two germline ends. The 5'RACE method, run with constant-segment primers, produced TCR alpha and TCR beta cDNA libraries (carrying sample barcodes and UMIs). Each CDR3 protein is one row after TCRdb ran MiXCR on the 5' RACE reads. This sample carries about 82,000 distinct CDR3 sequences, less than 15% of them seen once, and the ten largest clones take roughly a quarter. The sample holds a few counts of this clonotype. The target antigen is unknown. This clonotype was obtained from an adult woman who had mild COVID-19 (a few samples of this study predate the infection). Cell type and time point are not known. Source material: PBMCs or a T cell subset sorted from them (not recorded which). The V gene is TRBV4-1, the J gene TRBJ1-2; unclear D gene. The CDR3 loop reads CASSQDPGVIYGYTF. CDR3 sequence (DNA): TGCGCCAGCAGCCAAGATCCAGGAGTTATCTATGGCTACACCTTC.